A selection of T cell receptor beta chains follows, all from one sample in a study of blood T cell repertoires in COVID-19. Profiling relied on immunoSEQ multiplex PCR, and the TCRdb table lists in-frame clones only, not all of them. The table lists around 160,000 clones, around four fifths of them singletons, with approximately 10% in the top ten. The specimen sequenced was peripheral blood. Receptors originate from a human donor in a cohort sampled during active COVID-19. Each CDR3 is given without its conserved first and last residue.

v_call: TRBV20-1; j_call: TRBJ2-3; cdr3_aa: SASESGGTDTQY
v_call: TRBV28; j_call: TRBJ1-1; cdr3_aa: ASSSNRELVTEAF
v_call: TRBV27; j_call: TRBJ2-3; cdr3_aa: ASSLLPLADATDTQY
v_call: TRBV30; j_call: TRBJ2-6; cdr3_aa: ARDRSGANVLT
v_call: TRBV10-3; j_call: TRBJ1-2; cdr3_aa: AISGFGQGARGYT
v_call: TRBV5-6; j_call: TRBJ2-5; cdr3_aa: ASSLRTQETQY
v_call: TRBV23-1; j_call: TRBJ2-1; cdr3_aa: ASSPTRTSGRAWYNEQF
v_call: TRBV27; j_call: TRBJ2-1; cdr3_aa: ASSLVREGYNEQF
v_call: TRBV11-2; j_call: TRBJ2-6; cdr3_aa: ASSQAGHVANVLT
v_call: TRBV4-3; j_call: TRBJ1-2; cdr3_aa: ASSQVLGAPYGYT
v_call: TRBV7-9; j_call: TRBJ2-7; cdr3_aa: ASSSPGQGVPYEQY